The clone carrying this T cell receptor beta chain was seen a few times. As yet, its antigen is unknown. Per germline, CDR1 MNHEY and CDR2 SVGEGT. The junction had 5 bases not matched to a gene; V was cut back by 0 bases and J by 4 bases. The CDR3 contains 15 residues. This entry is derived from a study of T cells after yellow fever vaccination. Whole-study findings and limits: Researchers cautioned that FACS-sorted repertoires could harbor abundant clonotypes contaminating from the bulk population. There was a small share of clonotypes that showed up in both the CD4 and CD8 compartments. Weaker, the secondary response peaked sooner, at day 5 versus 15.

Synthesis of TCR cDNA relied on 5'RACE template switching, which attached a universal primer site and UMIs. TCRdb reprocessed the 5' RACE reads via MiXCR and lists one record per CDR3 protein. The table includes about 500,000 distinct CDR3 sequences, roughly a sixth detected once. This TCR came from a man in his late teens or twenties who received the YFV17D yellow fever vaccine. This chain joins TRBV6-2 or TRBV6-3 and TRBJ1-1; 7 bases are shared with TRBD1. The material sequenced was PBMCs, taken 5 to 6 days after the first yellow fever vaccination. The CDR3 loop reads CASSYSGGEGTEAFF. CDR3 nucleotides: TGTGCCAGCAGTTACTCAGGGGGCGAGGGCACTGAAGCTTTCTTT.